Listed below are T cell receptor beta chains from one sample, sequenced in a study of identical twins. TCRdb reprocessed the 5' RACE reads via MiXCR and lists one record per CDR3 protein. The table shows just under 650,000 distinct CDR3 sequences, with roughly 7.2% occurring only once. These data were likewise used in another study, on yellow fever vaccine responses in identical twins.

The sample comprised PBMCs. All receptors come from a woman younger than 30 in good health. Both conserved end residues are part of each CDR3. The D gene is left open where the match is weak. Size is stated for part of the rows, as once, few or many counts, or as a class when the clone is expanded.

J,D,size,V,CDR3,DNA
TRBJ1-4,TRBD1,few,TRBV28,CASSPQGAQSEKLFF,TGTGCCAGCAGTCCCCAGGGGGCACAAAGTGAAAAACTGTTTTTT
TRBJ2-5,TRBD2,few,TRBV6-5,CASSYTSGGRETQYF,TGTGCCAGCAGTTACACTAGCGGGGGGAGAGAGACCCAGTACTTC
TRBJ1-2,.,few,TRBV6-6,CASNGGTSGYTF,TGTGCCAGCAATGGGGGGACCTCGGGCTACACCTTC
TRBJ2-1,TRBD2,.,TRBV7-6,CASSLARPGTSGYNEQFF,TGTGCCAGCAGCTTAGCCCGCCCCGGGACTAGCGGTTACAATGAGCAGTTCTTC
TRBJ2-3,.,.,TRBV4-1,CASSQDPRGSSTDTQYF,TGCGCCAGCAGCCAAGACCCCCGGGGGTCTAGCACAGATACGCAGTATTTT
TRBJ1-3,.,.,TRBV7-6,CASSLRQTRSAGNTIYF,TGTGCCAGCAGCCTCCGACAAACCCGGTCTGCTGGAAACACCATATATTTT
TRBJ2-1,TRBD2,few,TRBV5-1,CASRGLAEHNEQFF,TGCGCCAGCCGGGGACTAGCGGAGCACAATGAGCAGTTCTTC
TRBJ2-7,.,few,TRBV5-1,CASSPHSGEQYF,TGCGCCAGCAGCCCCCACTCCGGCGAGCAGTACTTC
TRBJ2-2,.,many,TRBV12-3/TRBV12-4,CASSTGTSNTGELFF,TGTGCCAGCAGCACCGGGACTTCTAACACCGGGGAGCTGTTTTTT
TRBJ2-1,TRBD2,.,TRBV5-1,CASSLGFSGGAHNEQFF,TGCGCCAGCAGCTTGGGGTTTAGCGGGGGAGCTCACAATGAGCAGTTCTTC
TRBJ2-7,.,many,TRBV7-8,CASSSTGNSYEQYF,TGTGCCAGCAGCTCCACAGGCAACTCCTACGAGCAGTACTTC
TRBJ2-7,.,few,TRBV4-1,CASSQATPYEQYF,TGCGCCAGCAGCCAGGCGACCCCCTACGAGCAGTACTTC
TRBJ1-1,.,few,TRBV28,CASRLSPTVPEAFF,TGTGCCAGCAGGCTCTCCCCGACAGTCCCCGAAGCTTTCTTT
TRBJ1-3,.,.,TRBV7-6,CASAVAGPYSGNTIYF,TGTGCCAGCGCCGTAGCGGGGCCTTACTCTGGAAACACCATATATTTT
TRBJ2-4,.,.,TRBV20-1,CSAPERGNAKNIQYF,TGCAGTGCGCCCGAGAGGGGTAACGCCAAAAACATTCAGTACTTC
TRBJ1-1,.,many,TRBV20-1,CSRFDRTNTEAFF,TGCAGTCGATTTGACAGGACGAACACTGAAGCTTTCTTT
TRBJ1-5,.,few,TRBV12-3/TRBV12-4,CASRYGGLGQPQHF,TGTGCCAGCAGGTACGGGGGGCTGGGTCAGCCCCAGCATTTT
TRBJ1-5,.,many,TRBV5-6,CASSLGMLGNQPQHF,TGTGCCAGCAGCTTGGGAATGTTGGGCAATCAGCCCCAGCATTTT
TRBJ1-2,.,.,TRBV7-2,CASSLLEHYGYTF,TGTGCCAGCAGCTTACTGGAACACTATGGCTACACCTTC
TRBJ2-2,TRBD2,.,TRBV5-1,CASSLGVSGGPSNTGELFF,TGCGCCAGCAGCCTCGGGGTATCGGGGGGGCCTTCGAACACCGGGGAGCTGTTTTTT
TRBJ1-5,.,few,TRBV29-1,CSVGGGNSNQPQHF,TGCAGCGTCGGCGGGGGGAATAGCAATCAGCCCCAGCATTTT
TRBJ1-6,.,few,TRBV4-1,CASSFFDPKFDSPLHF,TGCGCCAGCAGCTTTTTTGACCCAAAGTTCGATTCACCCCTCCACTTT
TRBJ2-5,TRBD2,many,TRBV5-1,CASSVISPSGSFQETQYF,TGCGCCAGCAGCGTAATCAGTCCTAGCGGGAGCTTCCAAGAGACCCAGTACTTC
TRBJ1-2,.,.,TRBV5-5,CASSLVGIQAHNYGYTF,TGTGCCAGCAGCTTGGTTGGCATCCAAGCCCATAACTATGGCTACACCTTC
TRBJ2-7,.,few,TRBV3-1,CASSQTTNYEQYF,TGTGCCAGCAGCCAAACAACGAACTACGAGCAGTACTTC
TRBJ2-3,TRBD1,.,TRBV2,CASSAQGADTQYF,TGTGCCAGCAGTGCACAGGGGGCAGATACGCAGTATTTT
TRBJ1-2,.,.,TRBV2,CASSELRYQGYTF,TGTGCCAGCAGTGAACTACGGTATCAAGGCTACACCTTC
TRBJ2-7,TRBD2,few,TRBV5-6,CASSHGLAGGWGFYEQYF,TGTGCCAGCAGCCACGGACTAGCGGGAGGGTGGGGGTTCTACGAGCAGTACTTC
TRBJ1-2,.,.,TRBV7-9,CASSPATSYNYGYTF,TGTGCCAGCAGCCCCGCGACAAGTTATAACTATGGCTACACCTTC
TRBJ2-1,.,.,TRBV7-9,CASSPTGWYKDEQFF,TGTGCCAGCAGCCCCACAGGGTGGTATAAAGATGAGCAGTTCTTC
TRBJ2-2,TRBD2,.,TRBV20-1,CSASISGRAGELFF,TGCAGTGCGAGTATTAGCGGGAGAGCCGGGGAGCTGTTTTTT
TRBJ1-2,TRBD1,.,TRBV3-1,CASNAGGLKYGYTF,TGTGCCAGCAACGCAGGGGGCTTGAAGTATGGCTACACCTTC